The 19 T cell receptor beta chains given below trace back to one sample, sequenced in a study of OX40 agonist ivuxolimab in advanced cancers. Measured with immunoSEQ multiplex PCR; TCRdb has only the in-frame clones, and not every one. In the table there are about 26,000 clones, roughly 77% of which are singletons. The input for sequencing was CD4+ or CD8+ T cells sorted from blood, taken in a trial of the OX40 agonist ivuxolimab. The source is an adult with an advanced solid tumor such as melanoma, head and neck, liver or kidney cancer.

This clone was found once. This chain uses TRBV12-5 with TRBJ2-1; D call uncertain. V shed 5 bases and J shed 8 bases, with 10 bases lying between them. Per germline, CDR1 LGHNT and CDR2 FRNRAP. The CDR3 is 12 residues long. CDR3 sequence reads: CASGITPDEQFF. DNA for the CDR3: TGTGCTAGTGGTATAACCCCGGATGAGCAGTTCTTC.

The CDR3 sequence is CARKDRFNEKLFF. The CDR3 bases are TGTGCCAGAAAGGACAGGTTTAATGAAAAACTGTTTTTT. J is TRBJ1-4 and V is TRBV6-4; 7 positions agree with TRBD1. CDR1 is MRHNA, CDR2 SNTAGT, per germline. J was trimmed by 4 bases and V by 9 bases; bases with no gene match: 5. The CDR3 is 13 residues long.

The chain is built from TRBV28 and TRBJ1-1; 8 bases map to TRBD1. Germline trimming cut 7 bases from V and 4 bases from J; bases unmatched to any gene: 8. The germline gives CDR1 MDHEN, CDR2 SYDVKM. The CDR3 totals 14 residues. The CDR3 spells CASNPDRAATEAFF. The CDR3 DNA sequence: TGTGCCAGCAACCCGGACAGGGCCGCCACTGAAGCTTTCTTT.

The chain employs TRBV28 and TRBJ2-3; D might be TRBD1 or TRBD2, each matching 5 bases. V gave up 6 bases and J gave up 3 bases, with 13 bases separating them. CDR3 length: 14 residues. Germline CDR1 is MDHEN and CDR2 is SYDVKM. The CDR3 reads CASRPLGETDTQYF. For the CDR3, the DNA is TGTGCCAGCAGACCTCTGGGGGAGACAGATACGCAGTATTTT. Full variable domain (remainder filled in from reference TRBV28 and TRBJ2-3): DVKVTQSSRYLVKRTGEKVFLECVQDMDHENMFWYRQDPGLGLRLIYFSYDVKMKEKGDIPEGYSVSREKKERFSLILESASTNQTSMYLCASRPLGETDTQYFGPGTRLTVL.

This chain links TRBV7-2 with TRBJ1-2, with D unclear. The CDR3 has 13 amino acids. From germline, CDR1 is SGHTA and CDR2 FQGNSA. Deletions cut 2 bases from V and 4 bases from J, with 8 bases between. The DNA of the CDR3 is TGTGCCAGCAGCTTAACAGAGCTCTATGGCTACACCTTC. It is translated as CASSLTELYGYTF.

This clone was seen a few times. The rearrangement uses TRBV16 and TRBJ2-2; the D gene is possibly TRBD1 (6 bases). The CDR3 has 18 residues. V was shortened by 6 bases and J by 1 base, with 21 bases between the two germline ends. Germline CDR1 reads KGHSY; CDR2 reads FQNENV. For the CDR3, the DNA is TGTGCCAGCAGTCCAAAAGCTTTCGTGACAGGGAACACCGGGGAGCTGTTTTTT. It specifies CASSPKAFVTGNTGELFF.

The chain uses TRBV11-1 and TRBJ2-3; the match to TRBD2 covers 7 bases. The CDR3 is made up of 15 amino acids. Germline lookup yields CDR1 SGHAT and CDR2 FQDESV (reference sequence). Trimming removed 3 bases from V and 4 bases from J; junction bases left unmatched: 7. DNA of the CDR3: TGTGCCAGCAGCTTGAGGCGGGAGCGGGCAGATACGCAGTATTTT. Its protein is CASSLRRERADTQYF.

This clone was recorded a few times. The rearrangement joins TRBV7-9 to TRBJ2-3; 7 bases agree with TRBD2. Looked up from germline, CDR1 is SEHNR and CDR2 is FQNEAQ (reference sequence). The V and J ends lost 1 base and 1 base, in that order; junction bases with no gene match: 14. CDR3 length: 19 residues. CDR3 sequence reads: CASSLEDLRERWGTDTQYF. The CDR3 nucleotides read TGTGCCAGCAGCTTAGAGGATTTGCGGGAGCGATGGGGCACAGATACGCAGTATTTT.

V gene TRBV27 combines with J gene TRBJ2-1, with TRBD1 matching over 8 bases. Per the germline V gene, CDR1 is MNHEY and CDR2 is SMNVEV (reference sequence). CDR3 size: 16 residues. V was pared by 6 bases and J by 12 bases, with 19 bases of the junction left unmatched. This CDR3 is CASREGPGQGVEGQFF. The CDR3 DNA reads as TGTGCCAGCAGGGAAGGGCCCGGACAGGGCGTCGAAGGGCAGTTCTTC.

This clone turned up a few times. The CDR3 sequence: CASSPTAGTITYEQYF. DNA of the CDR3: TGCGCCAGCAGCCCAACAGCCGGGACAATAACCTACGAGCAGTACTTC. The rearrangement uses TRBV5-1 and TRBJ2-7; TRBD1 might be the D (6 bases). The CDR3 is 16 residues long. CDR1 is SGHRS, CDR2 YFSETQ, per germline. Trimming shortened V by 4 bases and J by 2 bases, and 19 bases separated the two germline ends.

The CDR3 loop reads CASRGLRWDEQYF. Here the CDR3 DNA reads TGTGCCAGCAGGGGCCTCCGGTGGGACGAGCAGTACTTC. The V and J genes are TRBV2 and TRBJ2-7, with unresolved D. This CDR3 contains 13 residues. Germline V CDR1 and CDR2: SNHLY, FYNNEI. The V end lost 6 bases, the J end lost 5 bases, and 14 bases lay between the germline ends.

The chain combines TRBV7-9 with TRBJ1-2; TRBD1 matches 7 bases. The germline V gene has CDR1 SEHNR and CDR2 FQNEAQ (reference sequence). V was pared by 2 bases and J by 6 bases, with 3 bases of the junction left unmatched. CDR3 length: 13 amino acids. This CDR3 is CASSLLGQDGYTF. As DNA, the CDR3 is TGTGCCAGCAGCTTATTAGGACAGGATGGCTACACCTTC.

This clone was seen repeatedly, ten times or more. The CDR3 here is CASTDRQLNTEAFF. DNA of the CDR3: TGTGCCAGCACCGATCGGCAGTTGAACACTGAAGCTTTCTTT. The genes are TRBV2 and TRBJ1-1; unclear D gene. Germline V CDR1 and CDR2: SNHLY, FYNNEI. CDR3 length: 14 residues. V lost 7 bases and J lost 0, with 12 bases in between. Full variable domain (rest looked up from reference TRBV2 and TRBJ1-1): EPEVTQTPSHQVTQMGQEVILRCVPISNHLYFYWYRQILGQKVEFLVSFYNNEISEKSEIFDDQFSVERPDGSNFTLKIRSTKLEDSAMYFCASTDRQLNTEAFFGQGTRLTVV.

This rearrangement joins TRBV5-4 to TRBJ1-3; no definite D call. V shed 4 bases and J shed 0 bases, with 2 bases lying between them. The CDR3 is 12 residues long. CDR1 and CDR2 from the germline V gene are SGHNT and YYREEE (reference sequence). CDR3 in DNA: TGTGCCAGCAGCCTCTCTGGAAACACCATATATTTT. Translation: CASSLSGNTIYF.

V and J are TRBV19 and TRBJ2-7; TRBD2 matches at 7 bases. The CDR3 loop spans 13 amino acids. V lost 5 bases and J lost 4; bases outside the gene matches: 5. Germline values: CDR1 LNHDA, CDR2 SQIVND (reference sequence). CDR3 DNA: TGTGCCAGTAGTCCAGGCGGGGGTTACGAGCAGTACTTC. Translation: CASSPGGGYEQYF. Full variable domain (remainder filled in from reference TRBV19 and TRBJ2-7): DGGITQSPKYLFRKEGQNVTLSCEQNLNHDAMYWYRQDPGQGLRLIYYSQIVNDFQKGDIAEGYSVSREKKESFPLTVTSAQKNPTAFYLCASSPGGGYEQYFGPGTRLTVT.

J is TRBJ2-1 and V is TRBV19; D remains ambiguous. The CDR3 totals 11 residues. V gave up 2 bases and J gave up 10 bases, with 6 bases separating them. CDR1 and CDR2 (germline): LNHDA, SQIVND (reference sequence). The CDR3 DNA follows: TGTGCCAGTAGTATATCAGACGAGCAGTTCTTC. It yields the protein CASSISDEQFF. Supplemented by reference TRBV19 and TRBJ2-1, the full variable domain reads DGGITQSPKYLFRKEGQNVTLSCEQNLNHDAMYWYRQDPGQGLRLIYYSQIVNDFQKGDIAEGYSVSREKKESFPLTVTSAQKNPTAFYLCASSISDEQFFGPGTRLTVL.

The V gene is TRBV7-9, the J gene TRBJ2-7, with 8 bases fitting TRBD2. V was clipped by 5 bases and J by 7 bases; unmatched bases: 19. This CDR3 is built from 17 residues. The germline CDR1 and CDR2 sequences are SEHNR and FQNEAQ (reference sequence). CDR3 protein: CASSPSSGGWVSWEQYF. In DNA, the CDR3 is TGTGCCAGCAGCCCGTCCTCGGGGGGGTGGGTCTCCTGGGAGCAGTACTTC.

V and J are TRBV13 and TRBJ1-4; D ambiguous. CDR3 length: 16 amino acids. In germline, CDR1 is PRHDT, CDR2 FYEKMQ (reference sequence). The ends were cut back, 3 bases at V and 8 bases at J, with 19 bases in the middle. CDR3 amino acids: CASSFPSTGDREKLFF. For the CDR3, the DNA is TGTGCCAGCAGCTTCCCTTCGACGGGTGACCGCGAAAAACTGTTTTTT.

The chain employs TRBV28 and TRBJ1-4; 8 nucleotides align to TRBD1. Trimming took 5 bases from V and 7 from J; bases not matched to a gene: 6. The germline V gene has CDR1 MDHEN and CDR2 SYDVKM. CDR3 length: 14 amino acids. The CDR3 sequence is CASSPTGDPEKLFF. CDR3 DNA: TGTGCCAGCAGTCCGACAGGGGATCCTGAAAAACTGTTTTTT.